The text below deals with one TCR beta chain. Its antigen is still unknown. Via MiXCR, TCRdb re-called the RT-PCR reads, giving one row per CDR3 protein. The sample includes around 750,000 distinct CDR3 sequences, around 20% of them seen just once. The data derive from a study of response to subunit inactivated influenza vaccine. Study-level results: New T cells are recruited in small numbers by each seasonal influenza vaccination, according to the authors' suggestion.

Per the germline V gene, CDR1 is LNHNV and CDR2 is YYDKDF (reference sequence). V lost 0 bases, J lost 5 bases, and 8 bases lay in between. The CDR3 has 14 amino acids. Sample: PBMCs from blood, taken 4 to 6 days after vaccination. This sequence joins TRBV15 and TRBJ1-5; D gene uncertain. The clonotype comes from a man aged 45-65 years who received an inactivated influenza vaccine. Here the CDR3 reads CATSRDRGYQPQHF. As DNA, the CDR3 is TGTGCCACCAGCAGAGATCGGGGATATCAGCCCCAGCATTTT.